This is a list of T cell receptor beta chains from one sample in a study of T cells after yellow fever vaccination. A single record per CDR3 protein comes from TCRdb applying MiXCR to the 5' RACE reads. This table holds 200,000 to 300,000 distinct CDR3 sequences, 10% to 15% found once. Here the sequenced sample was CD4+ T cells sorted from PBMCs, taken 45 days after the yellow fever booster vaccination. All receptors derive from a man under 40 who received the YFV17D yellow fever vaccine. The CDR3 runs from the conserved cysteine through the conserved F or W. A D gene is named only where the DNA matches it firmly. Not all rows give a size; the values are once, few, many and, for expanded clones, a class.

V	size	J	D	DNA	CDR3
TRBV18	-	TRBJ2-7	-	TGTGCCAGCTCACCACCAGATACTTCCTACGAGCAGTACTTC	CASSPPDTSYEQYF
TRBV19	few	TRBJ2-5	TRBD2	TGTGCCAGTTCGGACGCAGGGACTAGCTACTTC	CASSDAGTSYF
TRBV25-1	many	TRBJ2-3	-	TGTGCCAGCCGAGGAGGGGGCACAGATACGCAGTATTTT	CASRGGGTDTQYF
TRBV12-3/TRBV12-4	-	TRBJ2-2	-	TGTGCCAGCAGTAAAAGCAAGGGGTTGACCGGGGAGCTGTTTTTT	CASSKSKGLTGELFF
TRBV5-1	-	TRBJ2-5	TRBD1	TGCGCCAGCGGACAGGGCCGCTTCGAAGAGACCCAGTACTTC	CASGQGRFEETQYF
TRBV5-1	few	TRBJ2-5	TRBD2	TGCGCCAGCAGCTTGGGTCAACTAGCGGGGCCACAACAATACTTC	CASSLGQLAGPQQYF
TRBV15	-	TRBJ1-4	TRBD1	TGTGCCACCGGTCGACAGGGGACTAATGAAAAACTGTTTTTT	CATGRQGTNEKLFF
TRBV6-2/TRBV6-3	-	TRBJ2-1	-	TGTGCCAGCAGCGCTAGGGGCAATGAGCAGTTCTTC	CASSARGNEQFF
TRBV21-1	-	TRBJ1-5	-	TGTGCCAGCAGCAACGGCACAAATCAGCCCCAGCATTTT	CASSNGTNQPQHF
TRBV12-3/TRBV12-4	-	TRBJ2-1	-	TGTGCCAGCAGTTTAAGAGCAGGGGCGGGGAATGAGCAGTTCTTC	CASSLRAGAGNEQFF
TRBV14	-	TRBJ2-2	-	TGTGCCAGCAGCCTTAAGACTAGATCCACCGGGGAGCTGTTTTTT	CASSLKTRSTGELFF
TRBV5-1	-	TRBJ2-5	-	TGCGCCAGCAGCCCCAGGGGAGGAGGAGAGACCCAGTACTTC	CASSPRGGGETQYF
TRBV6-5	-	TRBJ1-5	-	TGTGCCAGCAGGTCAGGGGAACAGCCCCAGCATTTT	CASRSGEQPQHF
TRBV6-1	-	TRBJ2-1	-	TGTGCCAGCAGGGACAGCAGCTCCTACAATGAGCAGTTCTTC	CASRDSSSYNEQFF
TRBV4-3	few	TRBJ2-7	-	TGCGCCAGCAGCCAAGCCCGAGGGGGAGGGACCTACGAGCAGTACTTC	CASSQARGGGTYEQYF
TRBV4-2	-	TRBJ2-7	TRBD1	TGTGCCAGCAGCCTAAGGGGACAGGGTTTTTTCGACGAGCAGTACTTC	CASSLRGQGFFDEQYF
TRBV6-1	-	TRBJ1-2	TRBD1	TGTGCCAGCAGTAAAGGGACAGGCGGCTATGGCTACACCTTC	CASSKGTGGYGYTF
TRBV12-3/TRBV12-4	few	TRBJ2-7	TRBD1	TGTGCCAGCAGCCAGGGCGACAGGGCCGAGCAGTACTTC	CASSQGDRAEQYF
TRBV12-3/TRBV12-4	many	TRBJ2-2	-	TGTGCCAGCAGTCCCACTAGAGCGAACACCGGGGAGCTGTTTTTT	CASSPTRANTGELFF
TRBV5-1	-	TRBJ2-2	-	TGCGCCAGCGCGTTCCCGACAGTCAACACCGGGGAGATGTTTTTT	CASAFPTVNTGEMFF
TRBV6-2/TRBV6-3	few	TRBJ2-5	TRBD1	TGTGCCAGCAGAACTGGGACAGCGCAAGAGACCCAGTACTTC	CASRTGTAQETQYF
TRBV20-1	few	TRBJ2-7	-	TGCAGTGCTAGTAGGTTTGAGGGTGACGGATGGGAGCAGTACTTC	CSASRFEGDGWEQYF
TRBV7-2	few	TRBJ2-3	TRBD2	TGTGCCAGCTACCTAAGGGTGGCGGGAGGGTCAGATACGCAGTATTTT	CASYLRVAGGSDTQYF
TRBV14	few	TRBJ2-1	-	TGTGCCAGCAGCCAAGATCTCAGCTCCTACAATGAGCAGTTCTTC	CASSQDLSSYNEQFF
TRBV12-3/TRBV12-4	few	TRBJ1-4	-	TGTGCCAACACAGTGGATAATGAAAAACTGTTTTTT	CANTVDNEKLFF
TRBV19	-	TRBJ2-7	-	TGTGCCAGTAGTTTGATGTCCTCCTACGAGCAGTACTTC	CASSLMSSYEQYF
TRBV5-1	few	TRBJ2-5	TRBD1	TGCGCCAGCAGCTTGGGGGACAGAACGTACCAAGAGACCCAGTACTTC	CASSLGDRTYQETQYF
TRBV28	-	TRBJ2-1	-	TGTGCCAGCAACCAGGGGATCAATGAGCAGTTCTTC	CASNQGINEQFF
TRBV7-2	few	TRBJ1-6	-	TGTGCCAGCAGCTTAGATGGAGGGGCACGTTCACCCCTCCACTTT	CASSLDGGARSPLHF
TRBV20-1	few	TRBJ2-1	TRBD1	TGCAGTGCCAGCGACAGGGGGCGATCCTACAATGAGCAGTTCTTC	CSASDRGRSYNEQFF
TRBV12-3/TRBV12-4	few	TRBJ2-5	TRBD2	TGTGCCAGCAGTTTTTTAAACGTGGCGGGAGTTGGGAAGACCCAGTACTTC	CASSFLNVAGVGKTQYF
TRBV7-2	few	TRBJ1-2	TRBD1	TGTGCCAGCACCTCGAGGGGGCGGGAGGATAACTATGGCTACACCTTC	CASTSRGREDNYGYTF
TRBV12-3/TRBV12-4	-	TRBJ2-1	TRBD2	TGTGCCAGCAGTTTGACTAGCGGGAGTGGGGGGTTTGGGCAGTTCTTC	CASSLTSGSGGFGQFF
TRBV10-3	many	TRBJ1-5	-	TGTGCCATCAGTGGGGGTAATAGCAATCAGCCCCAGCATTTT	CAISGGNSNQPQHF
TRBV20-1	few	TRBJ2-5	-	TGCAGTGCTAGAGGGCCTGGGTCGGGAGAGACCCAGTACTTC	CSARGPGSGETQYF
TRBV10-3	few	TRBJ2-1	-	TGTGCCACCAGACAGAGCTCCTACAATGAGCAGTTCTTC	CATRQSSYNEQFF
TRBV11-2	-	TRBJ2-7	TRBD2	TGTGCCAGCAGCATAGGACTAGCGTGGAGGTCCTACGAGCAGTACTTC	CASSIGLAWRSYEQYF
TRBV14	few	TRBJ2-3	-	TGTGCCAGCAGCCAAGATGCCCGGCAGTATTTT	CASSQDARQYF
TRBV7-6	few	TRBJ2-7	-	TGTGCCAGCATGCCTTCGGAGGTGGCGGGCTCCTACGAGCAGTACTTC	CASMPSEVAGSYEQYF
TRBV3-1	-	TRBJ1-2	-	TGTGCCAGCAGCCAAGATCCGGGGCAAGTGTATGGCTACACCTTC	CASSQDPGQVYGYTF
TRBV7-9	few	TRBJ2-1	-	TGTGCCAGCACCGCCGGGAGTGAGCAGTTCTTC	CASTAGSEQFF
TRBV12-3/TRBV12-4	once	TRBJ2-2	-	TGTGCCAGCAGCTTACACCCCAGGGGGGGAAACACCGGGGAGCTGTTTTTT	CASSLHPRGGNTGELFF
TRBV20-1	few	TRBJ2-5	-	TGCAGTGCTAGAGATCGGGCAGGGCTAGAGACCCAGTACTTC	CSARDRAGLETQYF
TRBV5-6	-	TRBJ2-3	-	TGTGCCAGCAAAGGGGACGGATCCACAGATACGCAGTATTTT	CASKGDGSTDTQYF
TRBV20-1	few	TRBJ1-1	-	TGCAGTGCTAGAAAGGGTTATACTGAAGCTTTCTTT	CSARKGYTEAFF
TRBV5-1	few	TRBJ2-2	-	TGCGCCAGCAGCTCCCGGACACCTACGAACACCGGGGAGCTGTTTTTT	CASSSRTPTNTGELFF
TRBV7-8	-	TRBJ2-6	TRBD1	TGTGCCACCAGACAGGGTACCTCTGGGGCCAACGTCCTGACTTTC	CATRQGTSGANVLTF
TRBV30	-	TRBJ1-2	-	TGTGCCTGGAGAAAGGGTGGCTACACCTTC	CAWRKGGYTF
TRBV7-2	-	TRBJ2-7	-	TGTGCCAGCAGCTTTTCCAGACTTGCAGAACGGGCCTACGAGCAGTACTTC	CASSFSRLAERAYEQYF
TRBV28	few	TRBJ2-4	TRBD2	TGTGCCAGCACCCTAACTAGCGGGAGGGCCAGGAACATTCAGTACTTC	CASTLTSGRARNIQYF
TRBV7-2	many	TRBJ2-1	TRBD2	TGTGCCAGCAGCTTAACTCGGACTAGCTCCTACAATGAGCAGTTCTTC	CASSLTRTSSYNEQFF
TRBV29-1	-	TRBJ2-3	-	TGCAGCCCCGAACCGCAGGTCAGCACAGATACGCAGTATTTT	CSPEPQVSTDTQYF
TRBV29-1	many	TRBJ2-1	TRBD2	TGCAGCGTCGGACTAGCGTCTTACAATGAGCAGTTCTTC	CSVGLASYNEQFF
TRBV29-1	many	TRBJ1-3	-	TGCAGCGTTGGCCTAGGAAACACCATATATTTT	CSVGLGNTIYF
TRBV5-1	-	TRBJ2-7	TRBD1	TGCGCCAGCAGCGCCCTAACAGGGGGCGCCTCCTACGAGCAGTACTTC	CASSALTGGASYEQYF
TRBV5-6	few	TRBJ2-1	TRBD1	TGTGCCAGCAGCCGTTTGACAGGGGGGAGGTATGAGAATGAGCAGTTCTTC	CASSRLTGGRYENEQFF
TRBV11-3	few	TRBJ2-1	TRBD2	TGTGCCAGCAGTTCCACACGAGCGGGAGCACCCTACAATGAGCAGTTCTTC	CASSSTRAGAPYNEQFF
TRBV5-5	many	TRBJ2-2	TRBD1	TGTGCCAGCAGTAGGACAGGGGGCGCGATCGGGGAGCTGTTTTTT	CASSRTGGAIGELFF
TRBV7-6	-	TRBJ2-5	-	TGTGCCCGATTGGGAACTCCGGAAGTTCGGAGAACCGAAGAGACCCAGTACTTC	CARLGTPEVRRTEETQYF